Below, 15 T cell receptor beta chains from the same sample are listed, as sequenced in a study of T cell changes during pregnancy in multiple sclerosis. This table comes from immunoSEQ multiplex PCR, and its TCRdb copy is limited to in-frame clones, with some not included. The sample holds 36,000 or so clones, around 94% seen once. What was sequenced was PBMCs (not recorded whether the cells were cultured). The receptors were gathered from a female donor with multiple sclerosis, enrolled in a pregnancy study.

This sequence joins TRBV6-4 and TRBJ2-1; 8 bases line up with TRBD2. CDR3 size: 15 residues. Germline V lookup: CDR1 MRHNA, CDR2 SNTAGT. With 2 bases clipped from V and 6 bases from J, the junction kept 6 bases outside the gene matches. CDR3 DNA: TGTGCCAGCAGTGACGGTACTAGCGGTCCCAATGAGCAGTTCTTC. Encoded protein: CASSDGTSGPNEQFF.

The chain's CDR3 is CASMGTGGNNYGYTF. The CDR3 DNA reads as TGTGCCAGCATGGGGACTGGGGGAAATAACTATGGCTACACCTTC. This rearrangement joins TRBV2 to TRBJ1-2, with a tentative D call TRBD1 (5 bases). Germline V gene lookup returns CDR1 SNHLY and CDR2 FYNNEI. The CDR3 is made up of 15 amino acids. V was shortened by 7 bases and J by 1 base, with 16 bases between the two germline ends.

The chain links TRBV5-5 to TRBJ2-7; 13 positions match TRBD2. The CDR3 length is 15 residues. Germline CDR1 SGHKS, CDR2 YYEKEE (reference sequence). With V trimmed by 3 bases and J by 4 bases, 4 bases remained unmatched. CDR3 sequence reads: CASSSGLAGVYEQYF. The DNA of the CDR3 is TGTGCCAGCAGCTCAGGACTAGCGGGAGTTTACGAGCAGTACTTC.

This chain's CDR3 is CSVDNGRQNTEAFF. As DNA, the CDR3 is TGCAGCGTTGATAACGGACGGCAGAACACTGAAGCTTTCTTT. The chain recombines TRBV29-1 with TRBJ1-1; D not certain. The CDR3 runs to 14 residues. The V and J ends lost 3 bases and 1 base respectively, with 12 bases between them. Germline V gene sequence: CDR1 SQVTM, CDR2 ANQGSEA.

The V gene is TRBV13, the J gene TRBJ1-5; D call uncertain. The CDR3 length is 15 residues. Trimming took off 5 bases at V and 1 base at J, with 12 bases between the two ends. Germline V lookup: CDR1 PRHDT, CDR2 FYEKMQ (reference sequence). The CDR3 spells CASSARGSSNQPQHF. The DNA of the CDR3 is TGTGCCAGCAGCGCTCGAGGCTCCAGCAATCAGCCCCAGCATTTT. The whole variable domain, filled in from reference TRBV13 and TRBJ1-5, reads AAGVIQSPRHLIKEKRETATLKCYPIPRHDTVYWYQQGPGQDPQFLISFYEKMQSDKGSIPDRFSAQQFSDYHSELNMSSLELGDSALYFCASSARGSSNQPQHFGDGTRLSIL.

This clone is a singleton in its sample. The chain carries TRBV28 and TRBJ2-3; a possible D gene is TRBD2 (6 bases). The CDR3 is 13 residues long. Trimming removed 6 bases at V and 3 bases at J, with 10 bases between. Germline V gives CDR1 MDHEN, CDR2 SYDVKM. The chain's CDR3 is CASRRDLTDTQYF. The CDR3 DNA is TGTGCCAGCAGAAGGGACTTAACAGATACGCAGTATTTT.

V usage is TRBV5-1 and J usage is TRBJ2-1, with a tentative D call TRBD2 (5 bases). The V gene's germline CDR1 is SGHRS and CDR2 YFSETQ. V was pared by 4 bases and J by 5 bases, with 13 bases between. This CDR3 region has 14 residues. This CDR3 reads CASSVNPGDNEQFF. The CDR3 DNA reads as TGCGCCAGCAGCGTGAACCCCGGGGACAATGAGCAGTTCTTC.

The chain links TRBV5-6 to TRBJ2-5, with TRBD2 matching over 7 bases. Germline V CDR1 and CDR2: SGHDT, YYEEEE. The CDR3 covers 15 residues. Trimming at V came to 2 bases and at J to 3 bases, leaving 7 bases not matched to a gene. Here the CDR3 reads CASSFGGAGEETQYF. The CDR3 bases are TGTGCCAGCAGCTTTGGTGGGGCGGGAGAAGAGACCCAGTACTTC.

The rearrangement links TRBV9 to TRBJ1-4; 9 nucleotides align to TRBD1. V lost 4 bases and J lost 6; bases outside the gene matches: 4. Germline-derived CDR1 and CDR2 are SGDLS and YYNGEE. The CDR3 sequence is 14 residues long. CDR3 sequence reads: CASSKRQGDEKLFF. The CDR3 nucleotides read TGTGCCAGCAGCAAGCGACAGGGGGATGAAAAACTGTTTTTT. The variable domain in full, completed from reference TRBV9 and TRBJ1-4, reads DSGVTQTPKHLITATGQRVTLRCSPRSGDLSVYWYQQSLDQGLQFLIQYYNGEERAKGNILERFSAQQFPDLHSELNLSSLELGDSALYFCASSKRQGDEKLFFGSGTQLSVL.

The CDR3 coding sequence is TGTGCCAGCAGCTTAGCAGCAGGGGGGACCTACGAGCAGTACTTC. It codes for CASSLAAGGTYEQYF. This chain links TRBV7-2 with TRBJ2-7, with D perhaps TRBD1 (7 bases). V lost 0 bases to trimming and J lost 2 bases, with 11 bases between them. CDR3 size: 15 residues. Germline V lookup: CDR1 SGHTA, CDR2 FQGNSA.

The chain combines TRBV7-6 with TRBJ1-5; no firm D call. V lost 1 base, J lost 7 bases, and 5 bases lay in between. Germline CDR1 reads SGHVS; CDR2 reads FNYEAQ. The CDR3 is made up of 12 amino acids. DNA of the CDR3: TGTGCCAGCAGCTTAGTAGGGCAGCCCCAGCATTTT. Encoded protein: CASSLVGQPQHF.

The chain joins TRBV7-2 to TRBJ2-1, with D possibly called TRBD1 or TRBD2 (5 bases each). The CDR3 covers 15 residues. Germline lookup yields CDR1 SGHTA and CDR2 FQGNSA. The ends were cut back, 4 bases at V and 5 bases at J, with 15 bases in the middle. CDR3 loop: CASSSTLTGHNEQFF. The CDR3 coding sequence is TGTGCCAGCAGCTCCACCTTGACGGGGCACAATGAGCAGTTCTTC.

The V and J genes are TRBV10-3 and TRBJ2-7; 10 bases are shared with TRBD1. CDR3 size: 17 residues. CDR1 and CDR2 from the germline V gene are ENHRY and SYGVKD. The ends lost 4 bases at V and 3 bases at J; junction bases unmatched: 12. The CDR3 loop reads CAISGKTRDRGGYEQYF. CDR3 DNA: TGTGCCATCAGTGGAAAAACCCGGGACAGGGGCGGCTACGAGCAGTACTTC.

This chain links TRBV30 with TRBJ1-4; possibly TRBD1 for D (6 bases). V lost 0 bases to trimming and J lost 4 bases, with 9 bases between them. Per the germline V gene, CDR1 is GTSNPN and CDR2 is SVGIG (reference sequence). The CDR3 loop spans 14 amino acids. The CDR3 DNA reads TGTGCCTGGAGTGTAGGGGGGAATAATGAAAAACTGTTTTTT. Translating gives CAWSVGGNNEKLFF. The complete variable domain, with remaining parts taken from reference TRBV30 and TRBJ1-4, reads SQTIHQWPATLVQPVGSPLSLECTVEGTSNPNLYWYRQAAGRGLQLLFYSVGIGQISSEVPQNLSASRPQDRQFILSSKKLLLSDSGFYLCAWSVGGNNEKLFFGSGTQLSVL.

This clone rates as medium-sized. The rearrangement links TRBV27 to TRBJ1-5; D call uncertain. CDR1 is MNHEY and CDR2 is SMNVEV in the germline V gene (reference sequence). The V and J ends lost 5 bases and 5 bases respectively, with 13 bases between them. The CDR3 has 14 residues. CDR3 in amino acids: CASSRDPNHQPQHF. The CDR3 DNA reads as TGTGCCAGCAGTAGAGATCCTAATCATCAGCCCCAGCATTTT.